The 8 T cell receptor beta chains below all came from one sample that was sequenced in a study of T cell repertoires in cytomegalovirus infection. Via MiXCR, TCRdb re-called the reads, giving one row per CDR3 protein. The table has about 740,000 distinct CDR3 sequences, 35% to 40% seen once. The sequenced material came from PBMCs. The receptors derive from a human donor in good health (CMV status not recorded). Some clones in this sample may be carry-over from other donors' samples.

In this sample, this clonotype turned up a few times. The J gene is TRBJ2-2, the V gene TRBV11-3, with a weak D call TRBD1 (7 bases). The CDR3 sequence is 20 residues long. Germline assignment: CDR1 SGHNT and CDR2 YENEEA. Trimming pared 4 bases from V and 1 base from J, leaving 25 bases between. The CDR3 loop reads CASSSTGFAGTVRNTGELFF. Written as DNA, the CDR3 is TGTGCCAGCAGCTCGACAGGGTTTGCGGGAACAGTCCGGAACACCGGGGAGCTGTTTTTT.

The chain links TRBV6-6 to TRBJ2-7; TRBD1 is a possible D gene (6 bases). Germline V lookup: CDR1 MNHNY, CDR2 SVGAGI (reference sequence). The CDR3 loop spans 13 amino acids. Trimming cost V 6 bases and J 4 bases, with 13 bases left between them. In DNA, the CDR3 is TGTGCCAGCAGCGTTGACAGGAATTACGAGCAGTACTTC. Amino acids: CASSVDRNYEQYF.

The V call is TRBV5-4, the J call TRBJ2-5; TRBD1 agrees at 10 bases. The CDR3 runs 15 residues. Germline loops: CDR1 SGHNT, CDR2 YYREEE (reference sequence). The V gene end was trimmed by 2 bases and the J gene end by 7 bases; junction bases not matched to a gene: 8. The CDR3 here is CASSFRDRGGGTQYF. The DNA of the CDR3 is TGTGCCAGCAGCTTCCGGGACAGGGGAGGGGGGACCCAGTACTTC.

This chain joins TRBV2 and TRBJ2-3; 7 nucleotides match TRBD1. The V gene end was trimmed by 7 bases and the J gene end by 5 bases; junction bases not matched to a gene: 9. In germline, CDR1 is SNHLY, CDR2 FYNNEI. CDR3 size: 14 residues. CDR3 in amino acids: CASKTGLGGDTQYF. DNA of the CDR3: TGTGCCAGCAAGACAGGGTTAGGAGGAGATACGCAGTATTTT.

In its sample, this clonotype was seen many times. This chain links TRBV7-8 with TRBJ1-6; D not resolved. The germline gives CDR1 SGHVS, CDR2 FQNEAQ. Trimming left V 2 bases short and J 10 bases short, with 6 bases between. CDR3 length equals 12 residues. The CDR3 DNA is TGTGCCAGCAGCTTACTAAGCTCACCCCTCCACTTT. Protein sequence: CASSLLSSPLHF.

This clonotype has more than one count but fewer than ten. The chain is built from TRBV7-2 and TRBJ2-1; a possible D gene is TRBD1 (6 bases). Germline-derived CDR1 and CDR2 are SGHTA and FQGNSA. V lost 5 bases to trimming and J lost 0 bases, with 23 bases between them. The CDR3 sequence is 19 residues long. As DNA, the CDR3 is TGTGCCAGCAGCCCGGCAATAAGGGGGATGCCAAGCTCCTACAATGAGCAGTTCTTC. Protein sequence: CASSPAIRGMPSSYNEQFF.

The chain uses TRBV7-2 and TRBJ1-2; TRBD1 matches at 10 bases. Germline V gene sequence: CDR1 SGHTA, CDR2 FQGNSA. The CDR3 runs to 15 residues. V was clipped by 4 bases and J by 14 bases; unmatched bases: 16. The CDR3 loop reads CASSSSPGQGSPFTF. In nucleotides, the CDR3 is TGTGCCAGCAGCTCCTCACCGGGACAGGGGTCCCCCTTTACCTTC.

This chain links TRBV23-1 with TRBJ1-1; D is perhaps TRBD1 (5 bases). TRBV23-1 is labeled an ORF, and its function is uncertain. V lost 2 bases to trimming and J lost 0 bases, with 13 bases between them. The CDR3 sequence is 16 residues long. CDR3 residues: CASSQGAGHLNTEAFF. The CDR3 DNA follows: TGCGCCAGCAGTCAAGGGGCAGGACATCTGAACACTGAAGCTTTCTTT.